This TCR beta chain was identified in a study of human T cells and chemical hapten exposure. Study-level information: Each patient's scalp received weekly diphenylcyclopropenone throughout the approximately 23-week study.

Germline V gives CDR1 SQVTM, CDR2 ANQGSEA. This CDR3 region has 11 residues. Between the trimmed V and J ends, which lost 3 bases and 6 bases, there was a span of 8 bases. TCRdb itself ran the RACE reads through MiXCR, one entry per CDR3 protein. The sample carries 140,000 or so distinct CDR3 sequences, 12% recorded once. The time point was: patch test 2, 6 weeks after DPC sensitization. The treatment is: therapeutic diphenylcyclopropenone sensitization with weekly scalp DPC. The sequence was collected from a woman aged 45-59 years with alopecia areata. Some clones in this sample may be carry-over from other donors' samples. The chain links TRBV29-1 to TRBJ2-5; D assignment may be TRBD1 or TRBD2 (5 bases each). Source: whole blood, taken in connection with sensitization to the hapten diphenylcyclopropenone (DPC). As DNA, the CDR3 is TGCAGCGTTGATCAGGGACAGACCCAGTACTTC. This gives the protein CSVDQGQTQYF.